The rows below give T cell receptor beta chains drawn from one sample of a study of cytomegalovirus exposure and HLA in healthy donors. Produced via immunoSEQ multiplex PCR; TCRdb's table is partial and in-frame only. The sample lists about 270,000 clones, roughly 85% occurring once. Sequenced input: PBMCs. The receptors were gathered from a woman under 30 in good health and CMV-seronegative. Each CDR3 is given with its conserved first and last residue. Each record gives: CDR3 protein, CDR3 DNA, clone size, J gene, V gene, D gene. D genes are given only for firm matches. The listing skips clone size in some rows; elsewhere it reads once, few, many or a size class.

CDR3 protein: CASSEYRDREYNEQFF
CDR3 DNA: TGTGCCAGCAGTGAATATCGAGACAGGGAATACAATGAGCAGTTCTTC
clone size: -
J gene: TRBJ2-1
V gene: TRBV25-1
D gene: TRBD1

CDR3 protein: CASTELDRGNQPQHF
CDR3 DNA: TGTGCCAGTACAGAATTGGACAGGGGCAATCAGCCCCAGCATTTT
clone size: few
J gene: TRBJ1-5
V gene: TRBV19
D gene: TRBD1

CDR3 protein: CAWSYGGGAYGTQYF
CDR3 DNA: TGTGCCTGGAGTTACGGGGGAGGGGCTTACGGTACGCAGTATTTT
clone size: -
J gene: TRBJ2-3
V gene: TRBV30
D gene: TRBD2

CDR3 protein: CASSLEWGGGTDTQYF
CDR3 DNA: TGTGCCAGCAGCTTGGAATGGGGAGGAGGCACAGATACGCAGTATTTT
clone size: -
J gene: TRBJ2-3
V gene: TRBV5-6
D gene: -

CDR3 protein: CAVSPLPNQPQHF
CDR3 DNA: TGTGCCGTATCCCCTCTTCCGAATCAGCCCCAGCATTTT
clone size: -
J gene: TRBJ1-5
V gene: TRBV6-6
D gene: -

CDR3 protein: CSVEMGLAGGYSYNEQFF
CDR3 DNA: TGCAGCGTTGAGATGGGACTAGCGGGAGGGTACTCCTACAATGAGCAGTTCTTC
clone size: -
J gene: TRBJ2-1
V gene: TRBV29-1
D gene: TRBD2

CDR3 protein: CASSLEVRQGGETQYF
CDR3 DNA: TGCGCCAGCAGCTTGGAGGTCCGACAGGGCGGAGAGACCCAGTACTTC
clone size: -
J gene: TRBJ2-5
V gene: TRBV5-1
D gene: TRBD1

CDR3 protein: CASSYASVFYNEQFF
CDR3 DNA: TGTGCCAGCAGTTACGCCTCGGTATTCTACAATGAGCAGTTCTTC
clone size: -
J gene: TRBJ2-1
V gene: TRBV6-5
D gene: -

CDR3 protein: CASSIKGQGYGYTF
CDR3 DNA: TGTGCCAGCAGCATAAAAGGACAGGGATATGGCTACACCTTC
clone size: -
J gene: TRBJ1-2
V gene: TRBV5-6
D gene: TRBD1

CDR3 protein: CASSWASGLQYEQFF
CDR3 DNA: TGTGCCAGCAGTTGGGCTAGCGGGCTGCAATATGAGCAGTTCTTC
clone size: -
J gene: TRBJ2-1
V gene: TRBV6-4
D gene: TRBD2

CDR3 protein: CASSLHRGTEAFF
CDR3 DNA: TGTGCCAGCAGTTTACACCGGGGCACTGAAGCTTTCTTT
clone size: once
J gene: TRBJ1-1
V gene: TRBV27
D gene: -

CDR3 protein: CASSQASGVITEAFF
CDR3 DNA: TGCGCCAGCAGCCAAGCCTCAGGGGTAATCACTGAAGCTTTCTTT
clone size: -
J gene: TRBJ1-1
V gene: TRBV5-1
D gene: -

CDR3 protein: CASSLDAGSYEQYF
CDR3 DNA: TGCGCCAGCAGCTTGGATGCAGGTTCCTACGAGCAGTACTTC
clone size: few
J gene: TRBJ2-7
V gene: TRBV5-1
D gene: -

CDR3 protein: CASSSTPGDTYEQYF
CDR3 DNA: TGTGCCAGCAGTTCGACCCCGGGAGATACCTACGAGCAGTACTTC
clone size: -
J gene: TRBJ2-7
V gene: TRBV27
D gene: -

CDR3 protein: CASRDTGGSYNEQFF
CDR3 DNA: TGTGCCAGCAGGGATACAGGGGGCTCCTACAATGAGCAGTTCTTC
clone size: -
J gene: TRBJ2-1
V gene: TRBV7-8
D gene: TRBD1

CDR3 protein: CASRRPGTVEGYTF
CDR3 DNA: TGCGCCAGCAGGAGACCGGGTACGGTGGAGGGCTACACCTTC
clone size: -
J gene: TRBJ1-2
V gene: TRBV4-3
D gene: -

CDR3 protein: CASSPLTGAYYGYTF
CDR3 DNA: TGTGCCAGCTCCCCACTAACAGGAGCATACTATGGCTACACCTTC
clone size: -
J gene: TRBJ1-2
V gene: TRBV18
D gene: -

CDR3 protein: CASRTGGGRLNGYTF
CDR3 DNA: TGTGCCAGCAGGACAGGGGGCGGTCGGCTAAATGGCTACACCTTC
clone size: once
J gene: TRBJ1-2
V gene: TRBV27
D gene: TRBD1

CDR3 protein: CASKRGSATYYEQYF
CDR3 DNA: TGTGCCAGCAAAAGGGGCTCGGCCACCTACTACGAGCAGTACTTC
clone size: -
J gene: TRBJ2-7
V gene: TRBV27
D gene: -

CDR3 protein: CASSEFAYGYTF
CDR3 DNA: TGCGCCAGCAGCGAGTTCGCGTATGGCTACACCTTC
clone size: -
J gene: TRBJ1-2
V gene: TRBV4-1
D gene: -

CDR3 protein: CSAGGSGRFGEQFF
CDR3 DNA: TGCAGCGCAGGGGGTAGCGGGAGATTTGGGGAGCAGTTCTTC
clone size: -
J gene: TRBJ2-1
V gene: TRBV29-1
D gene: TRBD2

CDR3 protein: CASSLYKTSGGAHEQFF
CDR3 DNA: TGCGCCAGCAGCTTGTATAAGACTAGCGGGGGGGCCCATGAGCAGTTCTTC
clone size: -
J gene: TRBJ2-1
V gene: TRBV5-1
D gene: TRBD2

CDR3 protein: CATRGVQPQHF
CDR3 DNA: TGTGCCACTCGAGGTGTACAGCCCCAGCATTTT
clone size: -
J gene: TRBJ1-5
V gene: TRBV28
D gene: -

CDR3 protein: CASSPLPGQGYRSPLHF
CDR3 DNA: TGTGCCAGCAGCCCCTTGCCGGGACAGGGGTATAGGTCACCCCTCCACTTT
clone size: many
J gene: TRBJ1-6
V gene: TRBV11-2
D gene: TRBD1

CDR3 protein: CASSPPGQGPPWAQHF
CDR3 DNA: TGTGCCAGCTCACCTCCGGGACAGGGGCCTCCTTGGGCCCAGCATTTT
clone size: -
J gene: TRBJ1-5
V gene: TRBV18
D gene: TRBD1

CDR3 protein: CASSQGLAGVYSTDTQYF
CDR3 DNA: TGTGCCAGCAGCCAAGGACTAGCGGGGGTGTATAGCACAGATACGCAGTATTTT
clone size: -
J gene: TRBJ2-3
V gene: TRBV14
D gene: TRBD2

CDR3 protein: CASSLLEKGGETEAFF
CDR3 DNA: TGCGCCAGCAGCCTTCTAGAGAAAGGGGGGGAAACTGAAGCTTTCTTT
clone size: -
J gene: TRBJ1-1
V gene: TRBV4-3
D gene: -

CDR3 protein: CASSLAGPLEGKSGEQYF
CDR3 DNA: TGTGCCAGCAGTTTGGCAGGGCCCCTGGAGGGGAAGTCTGGGGAGCAGTACTTC
clone size: -
J gene: TRBJ2-7
V gene: TRBV27
D gene: -

CDR3 protein: CASSGMEGRAFF
CDR3 DNA: TGTGCCAGCAGTGGAATGGAGGGGAGGGCTTTCTTT
clone size: -
J gene: TRBJ1-1
V gene: TRBV6-1
D gene: -

CDR3 protein: CASSPDNPLANYGYTF
CDR3 DNA: TGTGCCAGCAGCCCGGACAATCCTCTAGCTAACTATGGCTACACCTTC
clone size: -
J gene: TRBJ1-2
V gene: TRBV5-6
D gene: -

CDR3 protein: CASSLSRTIPDTQYF
CDR3 DNA: TGCGCCAGCAGCTTGTCGAGGACAATCCCAGATACGCAGTATTTT
clone size: -
J gene: TRBJ2-3
V gene: TRBV5-1
D gene: -

CDR3 protein: CASSLAPTGPGGNQPQHF
CDR3 DNA: TGTGCCAGCAGCTTAGCCCCCACAGGCCCGGGAGGCAATCAGCCCCAGCATTTT
clone size: -
J gene: TRBJ1-5
V gene: TRBV7-2
D gene: -

CDR3 protein: CASSYSSGRTEAFF
CDR3 DNA: TGTGCCAGCAGTTACTCGTCGGGTCGGACTGAAGCTTTCTTT
clone size: -
J gene: TRBJ1-1
V gene: TRBV6-5
D gene: -

CDR3 protein: CASSPRGQGTNEKLFF
CDR3 DNA: TGTGCCAGCAGCCCTAGAGGCCAGGGAACTAATGAAAAACTGTTTTTT
clone size: -
J gene: TRBJ1-4
V gene: TRBV7-2
D gene: -

CDR3 protein: CASRSGQHNSPLHF
CDR3 DNA: TGTGCCAGCAGGTCGGGACAGCATAATTCACCCCTCCACTTT
clone size: -
J gene: TRBJ1-6
V gene: TRBV11-2
D gene: TRBD1

CDR3 protein: CASSPGDSSYEQYF
CDR3 DNA: TGCGCCAGCAGCCCCGGGGACTCCTCCTACGAGCAGTACTTC
clone size: -
J gene: TRBJ2-7
V gene: TRBV5-1
D gene: -

CDR3 protein: CAWSGTGGIGGELFF
CDR3 DNA: TGTGCCTGGAGTGGTACAGGGGGCATCGGCGGGGAGCTGTTTTTT
clone size: -
J gene: TRBJ2-2
V gene: TRBV30
D gene: TRBD1

CDR3 protein: CASSTAGGKSYEQYF
CDR3 DNA: TGTGCCAGCAGTACCGCAGGGGGCAAATCCTACGAGCAGTACTTC
clone size: -
J gene: TRBJ2-7
V gene: TRBV28
D gene: TRBD1

CDR3 protein: CASTATSGGTDTQYF
CDR3 DNA: TGTGCCAGCACGGCGACTAGCGGGGGCACAGATACGCAGTATTTT
clone size: once
J gene: TRBJ2-3
V gene: TRBV18
D gene: TRBD2

CDR3 protein: CASSLTTGNSNQPQHF
CDR3 DNA: TGTGCCAGCAGCTTGACGACGGGGAATAGCAATCAGCCCCAGCATTTT
clone size: -
J gene: TRBJ1-5
V gene: TRBV7-2
D gene: -

CDR3 protein: CASSLRGAYEQYF
CDR3 DNA: TGTGCCAGCAGCTTAAGGGGTGCCTACGAGCAGTACTTC
clone size: -
J gene: TRBJ2-7
V gene: TRBV11-3
D gene: -

CDR3 protein: CASSPTGREKLFF
CDR3 DNA: TGTGCCAGCTCACCAACGGGGAGGGAAAAACTGTTTTTT
clone size: -
J gene: TRBJ1-4
V gene: TRBV18
D gene: -

CDR3 protein: CASSETGGLNGYTF
CDR3 DNA: TGTGCCAGTAGTGAGACAGGGGGCCTGAATGGCTACACCTTC
clone size: few
J gene: TRBJ1-2
V gene: TRBV19
D gene: TRBD1

CDR3 protein: CASSRDRGNEKLFF
CDR3 DNA: TGTGCCAGCAGCCGGGACAGGGGGAATGAAAAACTGTTTTTT
clone size: -
J gene: TRBJ1-4
V gene: TRBV5-6
D gene: TRBD1

CDR3 protein: CASSTTGGDSYNEQFF
CDR3 DNA: TGTGCCAGTAGTACGACAGGGGGCGACTCCTACAATGAGCAGTTCTTC
clone size: -
J gene: TRBJ2-1
V gene: TRBV19
D gene: TRBD1

CDR3 protein: CASSVSGDSTGELFF
CDR3 DNA: TGTGCCAGCAGCGTATCTGGGGACAGCACCGGGGAGCTGTTTTTT
clone size: once
J gene: TRBJ2-2
V gene: TRBV9
D gene: TRBD1

CDR3 protein: CASSLGQGFKNEQFF
CDR3 DNA: TGTGCCAGCAGCTTAGGACAGGGATTCAAGAATGAGCAGTTCTTC
clone size: -
J gene: TRBJ2-1
V gene: TRBV13
D gene: -

CDR3 protein: CASSESTSGTDTQYF
CDR3 DNA: TGCGCCAGCAGTGAGTCGACTAGCGGGACAGATACGCAGTATTTT
clone size: -
J gene: TRBJ2-3
V gene: TRBV10-1
D gene: TRBD2

CDR3 protein: CASSFGGQGTNEQYF
CDR3 DNA: TGTGCCAGCAGTTTCGGTGGACAGGGTACGAACGAGCAGTACTTC
clone size: once
J gene: TRBJ2-7
V gene: TRBV27
D gene: TRBD1

CDR3 protein: CASSSDRVHQPQHF
CDR3 DNA: TGTGCCAGCTCATCGGACAGGGTCCATCAGCCCCAGCATTTT
clone size: -
J gene: TRBJ1-5
V gene: TRBV18
D gene: TRBD1

CDR3 protein: CASSSNGDSYGYTF
CDR3 DNA: TGTGCCAGCAGTTCCAACGGGGACAGCTATGGCTACACCTTC
clone size: -
J gene: TRBJ1-2
V gene: TRBV6-6
D gene: TRBD1

CDR3 protein: CASSLVSGSYNEQFF
CDR3 DNA: TGTGCCAGCAGCTTAGTCAGCGGGAGCTACAATGAGCAGTTCTTC
clone size: -
J gene: TRBJ2-1
V gene: TRBV7-7
D gene: TRBD2

CDR3 protein: CASMRDGEAGQPQHF
CDR3 DNA: TGTGCCAGCATGCGGGATGGGGAGGCAGGTCAGCCCCAGCATTTT
clone size: -
J gene: TRBJ1-5
V gene: TRBV27
D gene: -